The rows below give T cell receptor beta chains drawn from one sample of a study of blood T cell repertoires in COVID-19. Generated by immunoSEQ multiplex PCR, the TCRdb table keeps only in-frame clones and is missing some. This table holds around 400,000 clones, roughly 89% found once. The source material was PBMCs or T cells enriched from blood (not recorded which). The receptors were sampled from a woman in her twenties or thirties who had recovered from COVID-19. CDR3s include the opening cysteine and the closing phenylalanine or tryptophan. A D gene is named only where the DNA matches it firmly. Clone size is shown for a subset of rows, as once, few, many or a class of expanded clone.

TRBV11-2	.	TRBJ2-1	TRBD2	19	TGTGCCAGCAGCTCACAACGACGCCGGACTAGCGGTTCCTACAATGAGCAGTTCTTC	CASSSQRRRTSGSYNEQFF
TRBV7-3	.	TRBJ1-6	.	13	TGTGCCAGCAGCCTAAAGCGGAATTCACCCCTCCACTTT	CASSLKRNSPLHF
TRBV27	.	TRBJ1-1	.	16	TGTGCCAGCAGTTTAGGTCCAGGCAGTGGTAACACTGAAGCTTTCTTT	CASSLGPGSGNTEAFF
TRBV12-3/TRBV12-4	.	TRBJ1-1	.	13	TGTGCCAGCAGTTTAACCGGGAACACTGAAGCTTTCTTT	CASSLTGNTEAFF
TRBV2	.	TRBJ2-1	.	13	TGTGCCAGCAGAGGGACTCCAGAGGGAGAGCAGTTCTTC	CASRGTPEGEQFF
TRBV30	.	TRBJ2-7	.	11	TGTGCCTGGAGCAAAAACTACGAGCAGTACTTC	CAWSKNYEQYF
TRBV24-1	.	TRBJ1-4	.	14	TGTGCCACCAGTGATGGGCGACCGAATGAAAAACTGTTTTTT	CATSDGRPNEKLFF
TRBV19	.	TRBJ1-5	TRBD1	17	TGTGCCAGTAGTATAGCACCGAAAGGGGGCGCGTCTCAGCCCCAGCATTTT	CASSIAPKGGASQPQHF
TRBV2	.	TRBJ1-5	.	19	TGTGCCAGCAGTGAAGCGCCGGTAGGGGTCCCCCGGTCGAGTCGGCCCCAGCATTTT	CASSEAPVGVPRSSRPQHF
TRBV19	.	TRBJ1-3	TRBD1	16	TGTGCCAGTAGTATTGACAGGGTATCTACTGGAAACACCATATATTTT	CASSIDRVSTGNTIYF
TRBV6-5	.	TRBJ1-2	TRBD1	12	TGTGCCAGCACCGACAGGGGTTGGGGCTACACCTTC	CASTDRGWGYTF
TRBV24-1	once	TRBJ1-1	TRBD1	15	TGTGCCACCAGTCAGACAGGGCACCATCTCCGCGGGGCTTTCTTT	CATSQTGHHLRGAFF
TRBV11-1	.	TRBJ2-7	.	13	TGTGCCAGCAGCTTAAATGGGCCTTACGAGCAGTACTTC	CASSLNGPYEQYF
TRBV6-4	.	TRBJ1-2	.	9	TGTGCCAACCCGGATGGCTACACCTTC	CANPDGYTF
TRBV27	once	TRBJ2-1	TRBD1	15	TGTGCCAGCAGTTCCTGGACAGGGCCGGGCAATGAGCAGTTCTTC	CASSSWTGPGNEQFF
TRBV23-1	.	TRBJ1-1	.	14	TGCGCCAGCAGTCGAAGCGGCTCCAACACTGAAGCTTTCTTT	CASSRSGSNTEAFF
TRBV7-9	.	TRBJ1-2	TRBD1	14	TGTGCCGGACATAAGACAGGGAGTAACTATGGCTACACCTTC	CAGHKTGSNYGYTF
TRBV2	once	TRBJ1-1	TRBD1	13	TGTGCCAGCTCCCAAATCAGACAGGGCGAAGCTTTCTTT	CASSQIRQGEAFF
TRBV29-1	.	TRBJ2-1	.	11	TGCAGCGTTTCCAGGGGCTATGAGCAGTTCTTC	CSVSRGYEQFF
TRBV4-2	.	TRBJ1-2	.	15	TGTGCCAGCAGCCAAGATCTAAACGGAGACTATGGCTACACCTTC	CASSQDLNGDYGYTF
TRBV9	.	TRBJ1-3	.	14	TGTGCCAGCAGCGGAACAGGGTACGGAAACACCATATATTTT	CASSGTGYGNTIYF
TRBV5-1	.	TRBJ2-7	TRBD1	14	TGCGCCAGCAGCTTGGGACAGGGATATGACGAGCAGTACTTC	CASSLGQGYDEQYF
TRBV2	.	TRBJ2-5	.	12	TGTGCCAGCATCGGGAGTCAAGAGACCCAGTACTTC	CASIGSQETQYF
TRBV28	once	TRBJ2-7	.	16	TGTGCCAGCAGTTTGGTTGCCTCGAGCGGAGGCTACGAGCAGTACTTC	CASSLVASSGGYEQYF
TRBV7-2	.	TRBJ2-1	TRBD2	17	TGTGCCAGCAGCCCCAGACTAGCGGGAGGCCCCTACAATGAGCAGTTCTTC	CASSPRLAGGPYNEQFF
TRBV7-2	.	TRBJ1-1	.	13	TGTGCCAGCCAAGTCCGAGGGAACACTGAAGCTTTCTTT	CASQVRGNTEAFF
TRBV21-1	.	TRBJ1-6	.	14	TGTGCCAGCAGCAAACACGAGGGCGGTTCACCCCTCCACTTT	CASSKHEGGSPLHF
TRBV10-1	.	TRBJ2-7	TRBD2	15	TGCGCCAGCAGTGAGGGAACTAGCGGTACCTACGAGCAGTACTTC	CASSEGTSGTYEQYF
TRBV24-1	.	TRBJ2-1	TRBD1	18	TGTGCCACCAGTGACATCCTTACAGGGGGCAACTCCTACAATGAGCAGTTCTTC	CATSDILTGGNSYNEQFF
TRBV29-1	.	TRBJ2-7	.	13	TGCAGCGCCCTAAAGCCCGCAACCTACGAGCAGTACTTC	CSALKPATYEQYF
TRBV19	.	TRBJ1-2	.	15	TGTGCCAGTAGGCCCCTGATGGGGGGAAACTATGGCTACACCTTC	CASRPLMGGNYGYTF
TRBV12-5	.	TRBJ2-1	.	12	TGTGCTAGTGGTTCCCACAGGAGTGAGCAGTTCTTC	CASGSHRSEQFF
TRBV27	.	TRBJ2-7	TRBD1	14	TGTGCCAGCAGTTCCCGACAGGGGGCCTACGAGCAGTACTTC	CASSSRQGAYEQYF
TRBV28	.	TRBJ1-1	.	14	TGTGCCAGCAGCCCCATGGCGGGGAACACTGAAGCTTTCTTT	CASSPMAGNTEAFF
TRBV5-1	.	TRBJ2-7	.	17	TGCGCCAGCAGCTCTACACCAACTAGACCGAACGACTACGAGCAGTACTTC	CASSSTPTRPNDYEQYF